This T cell receptor (beta chain) was captured by sequencing in a study of shared T cell receptors in the human thymus. Generated by immunoSEQ multiplex PCR, the TCRdb table keeps only in-frame clones and is missing some. The table lists 540,000 or so clones, about 84% of them singletons. The germline V gene encodes CDR1 LNHDA and CDR2 SQIVND (reference sequence). Trimming stripped 2 bases from V and 1 base from J, with 14 bases between. The length of the CDR3 is 16 residues. The sample also formed part of further work on human thymus T cells. That paper adds: There appeared to be biased usage of V and J genes in thymic and blood repertoires. Related research examined unrelated individuals and reported that their thymic repertoires overlapped highly.

V gene TRBV19 combines with J gene TRBJ1-1; D call uncertain. Input material: thymocytes. The receptor was derived from a boy younger than two with a congenital heart defect. The CDR3 is CASSIPSSLGNTEAFF. CDR3 DNA: TGTGCCAGTAGTATACCGTCCTCACTCGGGAACACTGAAGCTTTCTTT.